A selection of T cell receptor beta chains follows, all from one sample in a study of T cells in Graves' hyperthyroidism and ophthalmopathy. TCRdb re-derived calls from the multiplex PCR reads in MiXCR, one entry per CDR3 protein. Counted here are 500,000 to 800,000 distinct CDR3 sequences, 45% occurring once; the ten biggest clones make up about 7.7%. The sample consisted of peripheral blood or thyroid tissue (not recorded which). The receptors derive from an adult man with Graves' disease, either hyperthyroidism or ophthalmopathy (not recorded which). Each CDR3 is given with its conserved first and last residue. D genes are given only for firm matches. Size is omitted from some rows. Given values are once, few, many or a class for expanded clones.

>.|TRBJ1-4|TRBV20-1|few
CSARAGAGEKLFF
TGCAGTGCTAGGGCCGGGGCGGGGGAAAAACTGTTTTTT
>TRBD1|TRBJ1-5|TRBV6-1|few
CASSPRQGAQPQHF
TGTGCCAGCAGTCCCCGACAGGGGGCACAGCCCCAGCATTTT
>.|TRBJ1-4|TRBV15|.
CATSRYRENEKLFF
TGTGCCACCAGCAGATACAGGGAGAATGAAAAACTGTTTTTT
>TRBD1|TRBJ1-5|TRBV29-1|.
CSVTGTGNQPQHF
TGCAGCGTTACCGGGACAGGGAATCAGCCCCAGCATTTT
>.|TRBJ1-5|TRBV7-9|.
CASSLDSRQPQHF
TGTGCCAGCAGCTTGGATAGCCGTCAGCCCCAGCATTTT
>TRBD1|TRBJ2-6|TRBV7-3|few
CASSHRDRDFSGANVLTF
TGTGCCAGCAGCCACCGGGACAGGGATTTCTCTGGGGCCAACGTCCTGACTTTC
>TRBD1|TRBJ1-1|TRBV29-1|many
CSVGTGTGGTEAFF
TGCAGCGTCGGAACCGGGACAGGGGGCACTGAAGCTTTCTTT
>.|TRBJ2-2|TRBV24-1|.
CAVGGGELFF
TGTGCCGTCGGCGGAGGGGAGCTGTTTTTT
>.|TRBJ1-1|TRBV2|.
CASSAAGETEAFF
TGTGCCAGCAGTGCGGCGGGGGAAACTGAAGCTTTCTTT
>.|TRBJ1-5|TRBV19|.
CASDFGNSNQPQHF
TGTGCCAGTGACTTTGGGAACAGCAATCAGCCCCAGCATTTT
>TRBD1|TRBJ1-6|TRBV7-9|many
CASQGENSPLHF
TGTGCCAGCCAGGGGGAGAACTCACCCCTCCACTTT
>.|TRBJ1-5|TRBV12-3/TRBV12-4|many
CASSLSGGGNQPQHF
TGTGCCAGCAGTTTATCGGGAGGGGGCAATCAGCCCCAGCATTTT
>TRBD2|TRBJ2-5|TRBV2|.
CASSQSIAGRLETQYF
TGCGCCAGCAGCCAGTCAATAGCGGGGCGTTTAGAGACCCAGTACTTC
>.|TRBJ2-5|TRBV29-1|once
CSLGTIGVTQYF
TGCAGCTTAGGGACAATCGGGGTGACCCAGTACTTC
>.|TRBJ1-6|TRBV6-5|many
CASSSDTTNSPLHF
TGTGCCAGCAGTTCGGACACGACTAATTCACCCCTCCACTTT
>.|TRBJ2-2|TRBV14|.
CASSHSYTGELFF
TGTGCCAGCAGCCACTCCTACACCGGGGAGCTGTTTTTT
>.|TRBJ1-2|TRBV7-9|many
CASSSDYYGYTF
TGTGCCAGCAGCTCCGACTACTATGGCTACACCTTC
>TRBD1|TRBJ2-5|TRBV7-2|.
CASSRYGQGGETQYF
TGTGCCAGCAGCCGTTACGGACAGGGCGGAGAGACCCAGTACTTC
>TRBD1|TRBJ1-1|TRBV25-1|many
CASSDGQARDTEAFF
TGTGCCAGCAGTGATGGACAGGCTAGGGACACTGAAGCTTTCTTT
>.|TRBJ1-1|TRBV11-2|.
CASSLDKYRLSEAFF
TGTGCCAGCAGCTTAGATAAGTACAGGCTATCAGAAGCTTTCTTT
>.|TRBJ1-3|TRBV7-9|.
CASSLLPSSGNTIYF
TGTGCCAGCAGCTTATTACCCAGCTCTGGAAACACCATATATTTT
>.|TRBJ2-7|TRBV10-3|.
CAIRGGSGNYEQYF
TGTGCCATCAGGGGAGGAAGTGGAAACTACGAGCAGTACTTC
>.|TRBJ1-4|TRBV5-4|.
CASSFRIVKLTNEKLFF
TGTGCCAGCAGCTTCCGGATTGTGAAGTTGACTAATGAAAAACTGTTTTTT
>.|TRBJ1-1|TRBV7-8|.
CVSSTRAGNTEAFF
TGTGTCAGCAGCACCCGGGCCGGGAACACTGAAGCTTTCTTT
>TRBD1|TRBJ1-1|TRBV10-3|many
CAISESTGGNTEAFF
TGTGCCATCAGTGAGTCGACAGGGGGTAACACTGAAGCTTTCTTT
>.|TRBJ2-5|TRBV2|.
CASIGGRKETQYF
TGTGCCAGCATTGGGGGGAGGAAAGAGACCCAGTACTTC
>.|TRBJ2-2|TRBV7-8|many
CASSLRQTGELFF
TGTGCCAGCAGCTTGAGGCAGACAGGGGAGCTGTTTTTT
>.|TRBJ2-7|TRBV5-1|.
CASSLDGVPYEQYF
TGCGCCAGCAGCTTGGACGGCGTTCCCTACGAGCAGTACTTC
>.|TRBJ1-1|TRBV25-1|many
CASSEFTGIANTEAFF
TGTGCCAGCAGTGAATTTACGGGTATAGCGAACACTGAAGCTTTCTTT
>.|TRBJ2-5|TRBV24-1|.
CATSGGGDETQYF
TGTGCCACCAGTGGAGGGGGGGACGAGACCCAGTACTTC
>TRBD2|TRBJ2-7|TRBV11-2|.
CASSRISGSDEQYF
TGTGCCAGCAGTAGGATTAGCGGGAGTGACGAGCAGTACTTC
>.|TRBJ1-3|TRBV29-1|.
CSVKGPGNTIYF
TGCAGCGTTAAGGGCCCTGGAAACACCATATATTTT
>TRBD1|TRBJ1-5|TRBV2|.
CASTPGQGLGGNQPQHF
TGTGCCAGCACCCCGGGACAGGGACTGGGAGGCAATCAGCCCCAGCATTTT
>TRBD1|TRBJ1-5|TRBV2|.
CASSGGGGHQPQHF
TGTGCCAGCAGTGGTGGAGGGGGCCATCAGCCCCAGCATTTT
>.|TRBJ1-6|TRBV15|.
CATSRGQDNQANSPLHF
TGTGCCACCAGCAGAGGACAGGACAATCAGGCGAATTCACCCCTCCACTTT
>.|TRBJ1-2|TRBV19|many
CASRTDGYYGYTF
TGTGCCAGTAGGACGGACGGATACTATGGCTACACCTTC
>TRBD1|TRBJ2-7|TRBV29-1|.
CSVGTGEQYF
TGCAGCGTGGGGACAGGGGAGCAGTACTTC
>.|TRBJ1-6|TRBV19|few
CAWSRGGDNSPLHF
TGTGCCTGGAGTAGGGGGGGAGATAATTCACCCCTCCACTTT
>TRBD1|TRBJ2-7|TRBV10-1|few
CASSESTGGQYEQYF
TGCGCCAGCAGTGAGTCTACAGGGGGTCAGTACGAGCAGTACTTC
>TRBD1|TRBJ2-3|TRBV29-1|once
CSGSLGQNTEDGSADTQYF
TGCAGCGGATCTCTGGGACAGAACACTGAAGATGGCAGCGCAGATACGCAGTATTTT
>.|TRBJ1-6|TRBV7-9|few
CASNPGFGSPLHF
TGCGCCAGCAATCCAGGGTTTGGATCACCCCTCCACTTT
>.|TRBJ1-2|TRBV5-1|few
CASSLASGPYGYTF
TGCGCCAGCAGCTTGGCCTCAGGACCTTATGGCTACACCTTC
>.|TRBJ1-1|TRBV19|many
CATMARVNTEAFF
TGTGCCACCATGGCCAGGGTGAACACTGAAGCTTTCTTT
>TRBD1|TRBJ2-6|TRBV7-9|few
CASSLVQGPPGANVLTF
TGTGCCAGCAGCTTAGTACAGGGGCCCCCTGGGGCCAACGTCCTGACTTTC
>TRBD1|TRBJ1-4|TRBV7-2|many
CASSSDRVAYEKLFF
TGTGCCAGCAGCAGCGACAGGGTAGCTTATGAGAAACTGTTTTTT
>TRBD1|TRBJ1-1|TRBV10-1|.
CASSERDRGTLEAFF
TGCGCCAGCAGTGAAAGGGACAGGGGCACCCTTGAAGCTTTCTTT
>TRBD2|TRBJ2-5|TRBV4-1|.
CASSQERGGPLETQYF
TGCGCCAGCAGCCAAGAGCGGGGGGGCCCTTTGGAGACCCAGTACTTC
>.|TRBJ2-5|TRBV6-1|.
CASSPPVGPRGETQYF
TGTGCCAGCAGCCCCCCCGTTGGACCCCGGGGAGAGACCCAGTACTTC
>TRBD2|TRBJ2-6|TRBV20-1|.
CSARGLGLAGPSGANVLTF
TGCAGTGCTAGGGGATTGGGACTAGCGGGGCCCTCTGGGGCCAACGTCCTGACTTTC
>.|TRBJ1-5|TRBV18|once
CASSPEGGDNQPQHF
TGTGCCAGCTCACCAGAGGGAGGCGACAATCAGCCCCAGCATTTT
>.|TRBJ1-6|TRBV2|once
CASSTQPNSPLHF
TGTGCCAGCAGCACCCAGCCCAATTCACCCCTCCACTTT
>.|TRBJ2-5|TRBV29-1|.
CSVGRVGTQYF
TGCAGCGTTGGCAGGGTCGGGACCCAGTACTTC